These 16 T cell receptor beta chains came from one sample sequenced in a study of T cell responses to AZD1222 COVID-19 vaccine. The data were produced by immunoSEQ multiplex PCR, yet TCRdb's version contains in-frame clones alone and is incomplete. The sample includes about 130,000 clones, roughly 92% of them seen just once. Sequences were derived from peripheral blood, sampled 28 days after the second AZD1222 dose. Every receptor here comes from an adult who received the AZD1222 COVID-19 vaccine.

The chain joins TRBV28 to TRBJ1-3, with D perhaps matching TRBD1 (6 bases). This CDR3 has 15 amino acids. V was cut by 0 bases and J by 4 bases, with 10 bases left in between. Germline CDR1 and CDR2: MDHEN and SYDVKM. CDR3 nucleotide sequence: TGTGCCAGCAGTTTATGGCAGGGGTCGGGAAACACCATATATTTT. It codes for CASSLWQGSGNTIYF. The full variable domain, completed using reference TRBV28 and TRBJ1-3, is DVKVTQSSRYLVKRTGEKVFLECVQDMDHENMFWYRQDPGLGLRLIYFSYDVKMKEKGDIPEGYSVSREKKERFSLILESASTNQTSMYLCASSLWQGSGNTIYFGEGSWLTVV.

The rearrangement joins TRBV19 to TRBJ2-7; TRBD2 agrees at 13 bases. V trimming: 4 bases; J trimming: 3 bases; junction bases outside the gene matches: 12. Germline CDR1 is LNHDA and CDR2 is SQIVND (reference sequence). This CDR3 comprises 18 residues. The CDR3 sequence: CASSSGLAGDIRFYEQYF. Written as DNA, the CDR3 is TGTGCCAGTAGTAGCGGACTAGCGGGGGATATCAGATTCTACGAGCAGTACTTC.

The rearrangement uses TRBV5-1 and TRBJ1-4; maybe TRBD1 (5 bases). The germline V gene has CDR1 SGHRS and CDR2 YFSETQ. CDR3 length equals 14 residues. Trimming took off 4 bases at V and 5 bases at J, with 12 bases between the two ends. The CDR3 loop is CASSVGRINEKLFF. CDR3 coding DNA: TGCGCCAGCAGCGTGGGACGGATAAATGAAAAACTGTTTTTT.

This chain links TRBV11-3 with TRBJ1-1; D possibly corresponds to TRBD1 (6 bases). Germline CDR1 and CDR2: SGHNT and YENEEA. The CDR3 runs to 12 residues. Trimming removed 1 base at V and 12 bases at J, with 12 bases between. This CDR3 reads CASSLVPGETFF. The CDR3 DNA reads TGTGCCAGCAGCTTAGTTCCAGGGGAAACTTTCTTT.

The V and J genes are TRBV2 and TRBJ1-3; D is uncertain. Deletions cut 6 bases from V and 0 bases from J, with 15 bases between. CDR1 and CDR2 from the germline V gene are SNHLY and FYNNEI. The CDR3 runs 16 residues. The CDR3 DNA reads TGTGCCAGCAGGCCCCGGGGTAGCAGCTCTGGAAACACCATATATTTT. This sequence encodes CASRPRGSSSGNTIYF. Drawing the rest from reference TRBV2 and TRBJ1-3, the complete variable domain is EPEVTQTPSHQVTQMGQEVILRCVPISNHLYFYWYRQILGQKVEFLVSFYNNEISEKSEIFDDQFSVERPDGSNFTLKIRSTKLEDSAMYFCASRPRGSSSGNTIYFGEGSWLTVV.

The rearrangement links TRBV19 to TRBJ1-6; D is possibly TRBD1 (5 bases). Trimming cost V 8 bases and J 5 bases, with 16 bases left between them. CDR3 length: 15 amino acids. Germline V gene data show CDR1 as LNHDA and CDR2 as SQIVND (reference sequence). The CDR3 sequence: CASSTGTLHNSPLHF. As DNA, the CDR3 is TGTGCCAGTTCCACCGGGACCCTGCATAATTCACCCCTCCACTTT. The full variable domain, with the rest looked up from reference TRBV19 and TRBJ1-6, is DGGITQSPKYLFRKEGQNVTLSCEQNLNHDAMYWYRQDPGQGLRLIYYSQIVNDFQKGDIAEGYSVSREKKESFPLTVTSAQKNPTAFYLCASSTGTLHNSPLHFGNGTRLTVT.

This chain joins TRBV6-6 and TRBJ2-2; 7 bases align to TRBD1. Trimming at V came to 0 bases and at J to 4 bases, leaving 5 bases not matched to a gene. Germline values: CDR1 MNHNY, CDR2 SVGAGI (reference sequence). CDR3 size: 16 residues. CDR3 DNA sequence: TGTGCCAGCAGTTACTCGGGACAGCGCTCCACCGGGGAGCTGTTTTTT. Translating gives CASSYSGQRSTGELFF.

J is TRBJ1-4 and V is TRBV10-3; maybe TRBD1 (5 bases). Trimming removed 2 bases from V and 8 bases from J, with 15 bases in between. In germline, CDR1 is ENHRY, CDR2 SYGVKD. The CDR3 contains 15 residues. CDR3 bases: TGTGCCATCAGTGAGGGTCCAAACAGGAACGAAAAACTGTTTTTT. The encoded protein is CAISEGPNRNEKLFF.

This chain uses TRBV5-6 with TRBJ2-3, with 12 nucleotides matching TRBD2. J lost 1 base, V lost 4 bases, and 10 bases had no gene match. The germline gives CDR1 SGHDT, CDR2 YYEEEE. The CDR3 consists of 18 residues. This CDR3 is CASSLGLAGREGTDTQYF. The DNA of the CDR3 is TGTGCCAGCAGCCTAGGACTAGCGGGGCGGGAGGGCACAGATACGCAGTATTTT. The full variable domain, with the rest looked up from reference TRBV5-6 and TRBJ2-3, is DAGVTQSPTHLIKTRGQQVTLRCSPKSGHDTVSWYQQALGQGPQFIFQYYEEEERQRGNFPDRFSGHQFPNYSSELNVNALLLGDSALYLCASSLGLAGREGTDTQYFGPGTRLTVL.

This clone appeared a few times. This chain uses TRBV21-1 with TRBJ2-7; the table's D call, TRBD2, was not checked against the DNA. TRBV21-1 is given as a pseudogene. The CDR3 totals 14 residues. CDR3 nucleotides: TGTGCCAGCAGCAAAGAGCGCAGCTCCTACGAGCAGTACTTC. Translating it yields CASSKERSSYEQYF.

The chain recombines TRBV4-3 with TRBJ1-2, with 7 bases lining up with TRBD1. CDR3 length equals 16 residues. J lost 3 bases, V lost 0 bases, and 7 bases had no gene match. Germline V gene sequence: CDR1 LGHNA, CDR2 YSLEER. CDR3: CASSQDRSGGYYGYTF. As DNA, the CDR3 is TGCGCCAGCAGCCAAGATAGATCAGGGGGGTACTATGGCTACACCTTC.

This chain links TRBV5-1 with TRBJ1-5, with D unresolved. Trimming cost V 4 bases and J 0 bases, with 11 bases left between them. The CDR3 runs to 15 residues. From germline, CDR1 is SGHRS and CDR2 YFSETQ. CDR3 sequence: CASSPGANSNQPQHF. CDR3 DNA: TGCGCCAGCAGCCCGGGAGCTAATAGCAATCAGCCCCAGCATTTT.

The chain combines TRBV7-2 with TRBJ1-2, with D perhaps TRBD1 (5 bases). Germline-derived CDR1 and CDR2 are SGHTA and FQGNSA. V lost 2 bases and J lost 1, with 11 bases in between. CDR3 length: 15 residues. DNA of the CDR3: TGTGCCAGCAGCTTACAGGCAGGGAGTAACTATGGCTACACCTTC. Translation gives CASSLQAGSNYGYTF. The full variable domain, rest sourced from reference TRBV7-2 and TRBJ1-2, is GAGVSQSPSNKVTEKGKDVELRCDPISGHTALYWYRQSLGQGLEFLIYFQGNSAPDKSGLPSDRFSAERTGGSVSTLTIQRTQQEDSAVYLCASSLQAGSNYGYTFGSGTRLTVV.

This sequence joins TRBV4-3 and TRBJ2-2, with D tentatively TRBD1 or TRBD2 (6 bases each). The CDR3 consists of 18 residues. The ends were cut back, 0 bases at V and 5 bases at J, with 19 bases in the middle. The germline gives CDR1 LGHNA, CDR2 YSLEER. The CDR3 is CASSQDWGAGRGTGELFF. The CDR3 DNA follows: TGCGCCAGCAGCCAAGATTGGGGGGCAGGAAGAGGGACCGGGGAGCTGTTTTTT.

The chain joins TRBV19 to TRBJ1-6; 8 nucleotides line up with TRBD1. Trimming removed 6 bases from V and 6 bases from J; junction bases left unmatched: 10. Germline assignment: CDR1 LNHDA and CDR2 SQIVND (reference sequence). This CDR3 comprises 16 residues. The CDR3 loop is CASSTLPGQANSPLHF. Written as DNA, the CDR3 is TGTGCCAGTAGCACATTACCGGGACAGGCTAATTCACCCCTCCACTTT.

This clone was seen only once. V is TRBV7-9 and J is TRBJ2-1; no definite D call. The CDR3 runs 14 residues. Trimming left V 6 bases short and J 3 bases short, with 12 bases between. In germline, CDR1 is SEHNR, CDR2 FQNEAQ (reference sequence). CDR3 residues: CASRPLDFYNEQFF. CDR3 in DNA: TGTGCCAGCAGGCCTCTCGACTTCTACAATGAGCAGTTCTTC.